What follows are 20 T cell receptor beta chains derived from one specimen sequenced in a study of cytomegalovirus exposure and HLA in healthy donors. 13 Jbeta primers and 60 Vbeta primers were used for the PCR. Libraries were prepared by immunoSEQ multiplex PCR; TCRdb keeps only in-frame clonotypes and omits some of them. The table includes some 170,000 clones, 75% to 80% detected once. The specimen was PBMCs. Receptor source: a man aged 35-49 years in good health and CMV-seropositive.

V usage is TRBV28 and J usage is TRBJ2-7; 7 bases align to TRBD2. The CDR3 contains 11 residues. The germline gives CDR1 MDHEN, CDR2 SYDVKM. The J segment lost 7 bases and the V segment lost 6 bases, leaving 3 bases of the junction unmatched. As DNA, the CDR3 is TGTGCCAGCAGCCTCGGGAGGGAGCAGTACTTC. As protein: CASSLGREQYF. The variable domain in full, completed from reference TRBV28 and TRBJ2-7, reads DVKVTQSSRYLVKRTGEKVFLECVQDMDHENMFWYRQDPGLGLRLIYFSYDVKMKEKGDIPEGYSVSREKKERFSLILESASTNQTSMYLCASSLGREQYFGPGTRLTVT.

The chain is built from TRBV29-1 and TRBJ1-1; D gene ambiguous. V was cut by 3 bases and J by 2 bases, with 13 bases left in between. Germline lookup yields CDR1 SQVTM and CDR2 ANQGSEA. There are 14 residues in the CDR3. CDR3 nucleotides: TGCAGCGTTGAGGCCGGGGTGACCAACACTGAAGCTTTCTTT. Its translation: CSVEAGVTNTEAFF.

The chain recombines TRBV18 with TRBJ2-7; tentative D call: TRBD2 (6 bases). Germline CDR1 reads KGHSH; CDR2 reads LQKENI. The CDR3 consists of 16 residues. The V end was cut by 3 bases, the J end by 3 bases, with 18 bases between. Written as DNA, the CDR3 is TGTGCCAGCTCACCGGCCCCAACAGGAGGGGTCTACGAGCAGTACTTC. Translation gives CASSPAPTGGVYEQYF.

The rearrangement links TRBV6-5 to TRBJ2-5, with D possibly matching TRBD2 (5 bases). Germline CDR1 is MNHEY and CDR2 is SVGAGI. There are 13 residues in the CDR3. Trimming left V 6 bases short and J 1 base short, with 9 bases between. For the CDR3, the DNA is TGTGCCAGCAGACGAAGCGGCCAAGAGACCCAGTACTTC. This codes for CASRRSGQETQYF.

Comment on this clone: Germline is not matched at one junction end, which may reflect a read error. V usage is TRBV11-3 and J usage is TRBJ1-2; TRBD1 might be the D (6 bases). The CDR3 length is 13 residues. Germline-derived CDR1 and CDR2 are SGHNT and YENEEA. The CDR3 protein is CASSPGVNYDYTF. CDR3 nucleotide sequence: TGTGCCAGCAGCCCAGGGGTTAACTATGACTACACCTTC. The variable domain in full, completed from reference TRBV11-3 and TRBJ1-2, reads EAGVVQSPRYKIIEKKQPVAFWCNPISGHNTLYWYLQNLGQGPELLIRYENEEAVDDSQLPKDRFSAERLKGVDSTLKIQPAELGDSAVYLCASSPGVNYDYTFGSGTRLTVV.

CDR3 protein: CASSIQGLGNTEAFF. The CDR3 DNA reads TGTGCCAGTAGTATTCAGGGGTTGGGGAACACTGAAGCTTTCTTT. The rearrangement links TRBV19 to TRBJ1-1; D might be TRBD1 (6 bases). This CDR3 is 15 amino acids long. Trimming stripped 3 bases from V and 1 base from J, with 12 bases between. CDR1 LNHDA and CDR2 SQIVND come from the germline V gene (reference sequence). Full variable domain (rest looked up from reference TRBV19 and TRBJ1-1): DGGITQSPKYLFRKEGQNVTLSCEQNLNHDAMYWYRQDPGQGLRLIYYSQIVNDFQKGDIAEGYSVSREKKESFPLTVTSAQKNPTAFYLCASSIQGLGNTEAFFGQGTRLTVV.

The chain joins TRBV2 to TRBJ2-3, with D possibly being TRBD2 (5 bases). The CDR3 loop spans 14 amino acids. Germline values: CDR1 SNHLY, CDR2 FYNNEI. The ends were cut back, 4 bases at V and 5 bases at J, with 13 bases in the middle. The CDR3 here is CASSVAPAGDTQYF. The CDR3, as DNA: TGTGCCAGCAGTGTAGCACCTGCGGGAGATACGCAGTATTTT. The full variable domain, completed using reference TRBV2 and TRBJ2-3, is EPEVTQTPSHQVTQMGQEVILRCVPISNHLYFYWYRQILGQKVEFLVSFYNNEISEKSEIFDDQFSVERPDGSNFTLKIRSTKLEDSAMYFCASSVAPAGDTQYFGPGTRLTVL.

This chain uses TRBV11-2 with TRBJ2-7; 11 positions agree with TRBD2. The V gene end was trimmed by 0 bases and the J gene end by 2 bases; junction bases not matched to a gene: 6. The CDR3 spans 17 residues. Germline-derived CDR1 and CDR2 are SGHAT and FQNNGV. CDR3: CASSLDVTSGNTYEQYF. DNA of the CDR3: TGTGCCAGCAGCTTAGATGTGACTAGCGGGAACACCTACGAGCAGTACTTC.

This clone occurred once. CDR3 loop: CASSPGGSSQETQYF. The CDR3 bases are TGTGCCAGCAGCCCTGGGGGGAGCAGCCAAGAGACCCAGTACTTC. The chain is built from TRBV14 and TRBJ2-5; TRBD2 is a possible D gene (6 bases). V was shortened by 4 bases and J by 1 base, with 13 bases between the two germline ends. The CDR3 has 15 residues. Germline CDR1 and CDR2: SGHDN and FVKESK. Together with reference TRBV14 and TRBJ2-5, the CDR3 gives the full variable domain: EAGVTQFPSHSVIEKGQTVTLRCDPISGHDNLYWYRRVMGKEIKFLLHFVKESKQDESGMPNNRFLAERTGGTYSTLKVQPAELEDSGVYFCASSPGGSSQETQYFGPGTRLLVL.

The J gene is TRBJ1-1, the V gene TRBV11-2; D perhaps matches TRBD1 (6 bases). Germline V gene data show CDR1 as SGHAT and CDR2 as FQNNGV. V lost 2 bases and J lost 10, with 11 bases in between. The length of the CDR3 is 12 residues. CDR3 residues: CASSLSSRGAFF. The CDR3 nucleotides read TGTGCCAGCAGCTTAAGTTCCAGGGGAGCTTTCTTT.

The rearrangement joins TRBV10-1 to TRBJ2-5; 7 bases fit TRBD2. With 4 bases clipped from V and 2 bases from J, the junction kept 4 bases outside the gene matches. The germline V gene has CDR1 WNHNN and CDR2 SYGVQD (reference sequence). This CDR3 has 14 residues. The CDR3 is CASSVSGRQETQYF. The CDR3 region has the DNA TGCGCCAGCAGTGTGTCCGGGAGGCAAGAGACCCAGTACTTC.

J is TRBJ2-5 and V is TRBV7-6; 7 bases fit TRBD2. With the DNA end fitting TRBJ2-7 better, the J assignment may be wrong. The CDR3 loop spans 15 amino acids. Germline CDR1 is SGHVS and CDR2 is FNYEAQ. The CDR3 nucleotides are TGTGCCAGCAGCTTAGCCCCTAGCGGCCCCTACGAGCAGTACTTC. This codes for CASSLAPSGPYEQYF.

Here the CDR3 DNA reads TGTGCCAGTAGTATTGATCAAGGCGACAGCGCTGCAAGTGGCTACACCTTC. This sequence encodes CASSIDQGDSAASGYTF. The chain combines TRBV19 with TRBJ1-2; weak D call: TRBD1 (5 bases). Germline V CDR1 and CDR2: LNHDA, SQIVND (reference sequence). CDR3 length: 17 amino acids. Trimming removed 3 bases from V and 7 bases from J, with 24 bases in between.

To note about this clone: At one end the junction does not follow the germline gene, possibly because of a read error. The gene calls are TRBV4-1 and TRBJ2-1, with D perhaps TRBD2 (5 bases). This CDR3 has 18 amino acids. Germline CDR1 and CDR2: MGHRA and YSYEKL. In nucleotides, the CDR3 is TGCGCCGGCAGCCAAGAAAGGCCGACTATAAAACGCTACAATGAGCAGTTCTTC. Encoded protein: CAGSQERPTIKRYNEQFF.

The V gene is TRBV7-9, the J gene TRBJ2-3, with a weak D call TRBD2 (5 bases). Germline V CDR1 and CDR2: SEHNR, FQNEAQ (reference sequence). V lost 1 base, J lost 8 bases, and 13 bases lay in between. This CDR3 region has 14 residues. The CDR3 DNA follows: TGTGCCAGCAGCTTAGGCGAGGGTCGAGGTACGCAGTATTTT. This gives the protein CASSLGEGRGTQYF.

For the CDR3, the DNA is TGTGCCAGCAGCTTGTTGGGGCCTTCCTACGAGCAGTACTTC. Translated: CASSLLGPSYEQYF. This chain connects TRBV5-6 to TRBJ2-7; the D gene is possibly TRBD1 (5 bases). Germline loops: CDR1 SGHDT, CDR2 YYEEEE. The CDR3 length is 14 residues. V dropped 1 base and J dropped 1 base, with 9 bases sitting between them.

The chain couples TRBV11-3 to TRBJ2-2; 10 bases match TRBD2. The CDR3 is 16 residues long. CDR1 and CDR2 (germline): SGHNT, YENEEA. The V and J ends lost 4 bases and 4 bases, in that order; junction bases with no gene match: 6. In DNA form, the CDR3 reads TGTGCCAGCAGCTCCCCAGCGGGAGGGGGCACCGGGGAGCTGTTTTTT. Translated, it gives CASSSPAGGGTGELFF.

CDR3 amino acids: CATTGNEQYF. The DNA of the CDR3 is TGTGCCACGACAGGAAACGAGCAGTACTTC. This chain joins TRBV10-3 and TRBJ2-7, with TRBD1 as a possible D gene (6 bases). Germline lookup yields CDR1 ENHRY and CDR2 SYGVKD. This CDR3 contains 10 residues. Deletions cut 10 bases from V and 5 bases from J, with 9 bases between.

The chain recombines TRBV19 with TRBJ2-3, with 8 nucleotides matching TRBD1. The CDR3 is made up of 15 amino acids. V gave up 1 base and J gave up 5 bases; unmatched junction bases: 5. Germline V lookup: CDR1 LNHDA, CDR2 SQIVND (reference sequence). CDR3 bases: TGTGCCAGTAGTATAGCCAGGGGGCAGGGAGATACGCAGTATTTT. It translates to CASSIARGQGDTQYF. Full variable domain (outside the CDR3, taken from reference TRBV19 and TRBJ2-3): DGGITQSPKYLFRKEGQNVTLSCEQNLNHDAMYWYRQDPGQGLRLIYYSQIVNDFQKGDIAEGYSVSREKKESFPLTVTSAQKNPTAFYLCASSIARGQGDTQYFGPGTRLTVL.

The V gene is TRBV30, the J gene TRBJ1-6; D is unclear. Germline V CDR1 and CDR2: GTSNPN, SVGIG (reference sequence). This CDR3 is built from 13 residues. For the CDR3, the DNA is TGTGCGTCGACGCCTACTAATAATTCACCCCTCCACTTT. Its protein is CASTPTNNSPLHF.